This TCR beta chain derives from a study of blood T cell repertoires in COVID-19. Overall study context: The United States, Italy and Spain provided the acute and convalescent COVID-19 samples.

Original handling: For nucleated cells, counts were estimated from reference gene primer amplification. Only in-frame clones appear in the TCRdb table, and some are missing; sequencing was by immunoSEQ multiplex PCR. V, J and clone size are taken as reported in that table, and D and trimming were inferred from the DNA itself. The table includes approximately 150,000 clones, more than 80% detected once. The Seattle patients joined while their infection was active and were tracked longitudinally afterward. The CDR3 covers 15 residues. The ends lost 4 bases at V and 3 bases at J; junction bases unmatched: 4. Germline assignment: CDR1 SNHLY and CDR2 FYNNEI.

The source of this sequence is a man between 18 and 35 years old with COVID-19, enrolled during active disease. This sequence joins TRBV2 and TRBJ2-2, with TRBD2 identical over 8 bases. What was sequenced was peripheral blood. CDR3 sequence reads: CASSGLAGHTGELFF. CDR3 bases: TGTGCCAGCAGTGGGCTAGCGGGCCACACCGGGGAGCTGTTTTTT.